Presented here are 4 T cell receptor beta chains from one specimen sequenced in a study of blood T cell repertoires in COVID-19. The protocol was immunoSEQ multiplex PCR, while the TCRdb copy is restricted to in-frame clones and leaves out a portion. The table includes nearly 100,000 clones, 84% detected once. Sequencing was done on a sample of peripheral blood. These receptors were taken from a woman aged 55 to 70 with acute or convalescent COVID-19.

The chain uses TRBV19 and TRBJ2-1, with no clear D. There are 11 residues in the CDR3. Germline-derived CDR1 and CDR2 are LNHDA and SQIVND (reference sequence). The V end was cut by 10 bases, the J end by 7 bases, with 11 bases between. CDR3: CATRNGNEQFF. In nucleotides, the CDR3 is TGTGCCACGAGGAATGGAAATGAGCAGTTCTTC.

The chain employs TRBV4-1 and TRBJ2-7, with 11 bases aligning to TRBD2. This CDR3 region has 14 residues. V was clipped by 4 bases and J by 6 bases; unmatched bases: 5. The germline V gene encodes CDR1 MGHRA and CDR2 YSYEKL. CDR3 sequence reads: CASSPGTSGSEQYF. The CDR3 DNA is TGCGCCAGCAGCCCCGGGACTAGCGGTTCCGAGCAGTACTTC.

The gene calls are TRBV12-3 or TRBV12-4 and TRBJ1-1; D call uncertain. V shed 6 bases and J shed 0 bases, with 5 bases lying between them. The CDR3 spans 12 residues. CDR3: CASSPMNTEAFF. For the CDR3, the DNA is TGTGCCAGCAGCCCCATGAACACTGAAGCTTTCTTT.

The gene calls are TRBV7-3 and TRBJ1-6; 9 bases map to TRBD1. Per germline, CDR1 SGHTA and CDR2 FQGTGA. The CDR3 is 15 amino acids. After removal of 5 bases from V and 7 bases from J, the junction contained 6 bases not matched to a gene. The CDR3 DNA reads TGTGCCAGCAGCATGGGACAGGGAGGGAATTCACCCCTCCACTTT. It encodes CASSMGQGGNSPLHF.